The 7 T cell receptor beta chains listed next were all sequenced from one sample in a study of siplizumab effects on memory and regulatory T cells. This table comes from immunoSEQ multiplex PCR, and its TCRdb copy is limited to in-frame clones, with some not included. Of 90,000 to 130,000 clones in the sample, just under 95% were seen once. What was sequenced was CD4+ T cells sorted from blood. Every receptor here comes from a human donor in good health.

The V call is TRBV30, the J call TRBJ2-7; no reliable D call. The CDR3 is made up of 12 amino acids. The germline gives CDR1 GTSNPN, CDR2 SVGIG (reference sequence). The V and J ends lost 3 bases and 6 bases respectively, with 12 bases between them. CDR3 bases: TGTGCCTGGAGCCGAGACTTAGTCGAGCAGTACTTC. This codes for CAWSRDLVEQYF. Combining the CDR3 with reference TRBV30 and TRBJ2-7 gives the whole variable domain SQTIHQWPATLVQPVGSPLSLECTVEGTSNPNLYWYRQAAGRGLQLLFYSVGIGQISSEVPQNLSASRPQDRQFILSSKKLLLSDSGFYLCAWSRDLVEQYFGPGTRLTVT.

CDR3: CASSASGGTNEQYF. The CDR3 DNA sequence: TGTGCCAGCAGCGCCTCAGGGGGGACTAACGAGCAGTACTTC. The genes are TRBV7-3 and TRBJ2-7; the D call may be TRBD1 or TRBD2 (7 bases each). Trimming took 5 bases from V and 5 from J, leaving 16 bases between them. CDR1 and CDR2 (germline): SGHTA, FQGTGA. The CDR3 spans 14 residues.

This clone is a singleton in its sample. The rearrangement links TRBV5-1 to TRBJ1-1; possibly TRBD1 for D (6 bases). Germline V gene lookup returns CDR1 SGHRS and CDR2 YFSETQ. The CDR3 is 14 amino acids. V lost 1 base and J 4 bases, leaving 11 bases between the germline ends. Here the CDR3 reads CASSLLGGGTEAFF. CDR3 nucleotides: TGCGCCAGCAGCTTGCTGGGAGGGGGCACTGAAGCTTTCTTT.

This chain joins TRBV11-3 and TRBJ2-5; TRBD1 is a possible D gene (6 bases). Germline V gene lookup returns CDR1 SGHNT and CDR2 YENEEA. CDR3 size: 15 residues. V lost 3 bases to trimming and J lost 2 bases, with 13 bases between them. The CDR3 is CASSFLTGAQETQYF. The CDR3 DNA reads TGTGCCAGCAGCTTCCTGACAGGAGCACAAGAGACCCAGTACTTC.

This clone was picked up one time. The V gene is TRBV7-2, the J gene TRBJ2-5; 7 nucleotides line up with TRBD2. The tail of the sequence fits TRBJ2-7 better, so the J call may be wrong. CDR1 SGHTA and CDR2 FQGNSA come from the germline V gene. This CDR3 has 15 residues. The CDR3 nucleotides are TGTGCCAGCAGCTTAGTCCCCGGGACTACCTACGAGCAGTACTTC. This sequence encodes CASSLVPGTTYEQYF.

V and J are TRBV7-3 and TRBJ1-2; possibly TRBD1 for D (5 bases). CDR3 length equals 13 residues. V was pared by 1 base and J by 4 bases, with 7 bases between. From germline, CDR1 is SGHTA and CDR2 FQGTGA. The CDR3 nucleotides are TGTGCCAGCAGCTTAAGCGGGGGCTATGGCTACACCTTC. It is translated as CASSLSGGYGYTF. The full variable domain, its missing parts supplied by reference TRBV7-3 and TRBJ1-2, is GAGVSQTPSNKVTEKGKYVELRCDPISGHTALYWYRQSLGQGPEFLIYFQGTGAADDSGLPNDRFFAVRPEGSVSTLKIQRTERGDSAVYLCASSLSGGYGYTFGSGTRLTVV.

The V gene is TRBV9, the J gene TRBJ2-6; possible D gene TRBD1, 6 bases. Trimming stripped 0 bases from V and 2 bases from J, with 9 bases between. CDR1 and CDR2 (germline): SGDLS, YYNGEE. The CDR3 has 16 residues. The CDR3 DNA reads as TGTGCCAGCAGCGTAGGGGCAGGGGCTGGGGCCAACGTCCTGACTTTC. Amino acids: CASSVGAGAGANVLTF.